This note documents a single T cell receptor (beta chain) sequence. Germline V gives CDR1 MGHRA, CDR2 YSYEKL. The CDR3 loop spans 16 amino acids. This sample stems from a study of T cells expressing NK-cell markers. Study overall: All TCR beta repertoires analysed originated from sorted CD3+CD56+NKG2C+, CD3+CD56+NKG2C- and CD3+CD56-NKG2C+ T cells.

TCRdb derives one entry per CDR3 protein from the 5' RACE reads, leaving out DNA. The sample has roughly 180,000 distinct CDR3 sequences. Input material: blood T cells: a sorted CD56 or NKG2C T cell subset, CD4+ or CD8+ T cells, or bulk PBMC T cells (not recorded which). The chain carries TRBV4-1 and TRBJ1-5; the D call of TRBD1 rests on TCRdb alone, since no DNA is present to check it. This TCR was sampled from a woman between 18 and 70 years old in good health. The CDR3 reads CASSQSGGPDNQPQHF.